This T cell receptor beta chain appears in the sequencing data of a study of blood T cell repertoires in COVID-19. In the study overall: Samples came from the United States, Italy and Spain, spanning acute and convalescent COVID-19. In each case, the material was cDNA or gDNA derived from T cells, B-cell-depleted T cells, or PBMCs.

The assay was immunoSEQ multiplex PCR, and TCRdb's table has in-frame clones only and misses some. The sample gives around 170,000 clones, over 70% of which show up once; 2.9% is in the top ten. This CDR3 has 12 amino acids. The V and J ends lost 5 bases and 8 bases respectively, with 13 bases between them. Germline V CDR1 and CDR2: SGHNT, YYREEE (reference sequence). The chain links TRBV5-4 to TRBJ1-2; D gene unclear. This clonotype was obtained from a woman aged 55 to 70 with acute or convalescent COVID-19. Sequencing was carried out using peripheral blood. The CDR3 DNA reads TGTGCCAGCAGAAGGTTAACAGAGGGCTACACCTTC. This sequence encodes CASRRLTEGYTF.